The following is a TCR beta chain sequence with its context. This sample is part of a study of blood T cell repertoires in COVID-19. Study information: The analysed material was cDNA or gDNA that came from T cells, B-cell-depleted T cells, or PBMCs.

The CDR3 loop spans 13 amino acids. Trimming took 2 bases from V and 4 from J, leaving 6 bases between them. Germline V gene sequence: CDR1 KGHSH, CDR2 LQKENI. As processed by the authors: Reference gene primer amplification in the assay estimated nucleated cell counts. The method was immunoSEQ multiplex PCR; TCRdb's version includes in-frame clones alone and lacks a portion of them. D and trimming come from the DNA, and the V and J calls and clone size come from that table. This repertoire shows roughly 330,000 clones, over 80% found once; its top ten account for about 5%. All enrollees were roughly 18 to 95 years old and from under 25 US areas. Cohort 3 recovered donors had two negative PCRs, clearance, or symptom resolution.

This clonotype originated in a man aged 25-45 years who had recovered from COVID-19. The sequencing input was PBMCs or T cells enriched from blood (not recorded which). The genes are TRBV18 and TRBJ1-5; D is possibly TRBD1 (5 bases). CDR3 protein: CASSPKGNQPQHF. CDR3 DNA: TGTGCCAGCTCACCAAAGGGGAATCAGCCCCAGCATTTT.